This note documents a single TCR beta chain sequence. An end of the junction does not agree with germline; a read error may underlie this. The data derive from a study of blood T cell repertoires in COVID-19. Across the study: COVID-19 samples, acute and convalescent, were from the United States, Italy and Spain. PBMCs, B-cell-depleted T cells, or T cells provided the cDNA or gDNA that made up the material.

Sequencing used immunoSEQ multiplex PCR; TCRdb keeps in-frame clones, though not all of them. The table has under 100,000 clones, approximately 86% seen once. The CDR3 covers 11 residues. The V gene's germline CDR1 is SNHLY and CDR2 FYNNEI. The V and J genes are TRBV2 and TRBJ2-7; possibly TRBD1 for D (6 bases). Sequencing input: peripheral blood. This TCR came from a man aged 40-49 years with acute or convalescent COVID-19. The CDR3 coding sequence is TGTGCCAGCAGAACTAGGACAGCGGTAAAGTTC. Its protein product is CASRTRTAVKF.